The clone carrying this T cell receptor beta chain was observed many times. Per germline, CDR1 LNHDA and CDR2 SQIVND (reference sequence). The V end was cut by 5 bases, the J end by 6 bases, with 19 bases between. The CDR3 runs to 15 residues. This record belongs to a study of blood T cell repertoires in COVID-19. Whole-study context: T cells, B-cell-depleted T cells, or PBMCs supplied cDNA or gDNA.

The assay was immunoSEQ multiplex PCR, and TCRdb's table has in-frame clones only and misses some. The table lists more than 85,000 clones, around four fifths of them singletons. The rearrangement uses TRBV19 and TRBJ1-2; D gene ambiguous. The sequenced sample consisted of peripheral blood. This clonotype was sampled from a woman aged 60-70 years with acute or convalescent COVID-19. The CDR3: CASSSGDWLIDGYTF. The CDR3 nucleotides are TGTGCCAGTAGTTCCGGCGACTGGCTGATTGATGGCTACACCTTC.